These T cell receptor beta chains were read from a single sample in a study of shared T cell receptors in the human thymus. Here immunoSEQ multiplex PCR was the method, and the copy in TCRdb shows in-frame clones only, minus some. This sample has 720,000 or so clones, with approximately 83% found just once. This sample also appeared in a second study, on human thymus T cells.

Sequences were obtained from thymocytes. These receptors were obtained from a girl less than two years old with a congenital heart defect. CDR3s include the opening cysteine and the closing phenylalanine or tryptophan. A D gene is named only where the DNA matches it firmly. Some rows have no size entry. The others give once, few or many, or a class for an expanded clone.

clone_size j_call v_call d_call cdr3_aa cdr3_nt
- TRBJ1-5 TRBV14 - CASSLKNQPQHF TGTGCCAGCAGCCTTAAAAATCAGCCCCAGCATTTT
- TRBJ1-2 TRBV5-6 TRBD1 CASSSRTGVGYTF TGTGCCAGCAGCTCCCGGACAGGGGTCGGCTACACCTTC
- TRBJ1-3 TRBV7-3 TRBD1 CASSLTGITGGGNTIYF TGTGCCAGCAGCTTAACGGGGATTACAGGGGGCGGAAACACCATATATTTT
- TRBJ2-2 TRBV29-1 - CSVETGYGGGELFF TGCAGCGTTGAAACGGGGTACGGGGGCGGGGAGCTGTTTTTT
- TRBJ2-5 TRBV12-5 - CASGPRETQYF TGTGCTAGTGGTCCCAGAGAGACCCAGTACTTC
once TRBJ1-1 TRBV6-1 TRBD1 CASSETQGTGGIGFRTEAFF TGTGCCAGCAGTGAAACCCAAGGGACAGGGGGTATTGGCTTTCGCACTGAAGCTTTCTTT
- TRBJ2-3 TRBV9 TRBD1 CASSVDPGGDTDTQYF TGTGCCAGCAGCGTAGATCCAGGGGGAGATACAGATACGCAGTATTTT
- TRBJ1-1 TRBV4-3 - CASSLSVLNTEAFF TGCGCCAGCAGCCTAAGCGTGTTGAACACTGAAGCTTTCTTT
- TRBJ2-3 TRBV9 TRBD2 CASSGGTSGGGTDTQYF TGTGCCAGCAGCGGAGGGACTAGCGGGGGAGGCACAGATACGCAGTATTTT
- TRBJ2-3 TRBV10-3 TRBD1 CAISGTGGTDTQYF TGTGCCATCAGTGGGACAGGGGGCACAGATACGCAGTATTTT
- TRBJ1-1 TRBV5-1 TRBD1 CASSFLPYRGSVMNTEAFF TGCGCCAGCAGCTTCCTACCGTACAGGGGGAGTGTAATGAACACTGAAGCTTTCTTT
- TRBJ1-2 TRBV30 - CAWRRRAELNYGYTF TGTGCCTGGAGAAGGCGGGCAGAGCTAAACTACGGCTACACCTTC
- TRBJ1-3 TRBV12-5 - CASGLVEKGPSSGNTIYF TGTGCTAGTGGTTTGGTAGAAAAGGGGCCGTCCTCTGGAAACACCATATATTTT
- TRBJ2-6 TRBV2 - CASRPPQGNPSGANVLTF TGTGCCAGCAGACCCCCCCAGGGAAACCCCTCTGGGGCCAACGTCCTGACTTTC
- TRBJ1-6 TRBV4-2 TRBD1 CASSQQGALGNSPLHF TGTGCCAGCAGCCAACAGGGGGCTTTGGGAAATTCACCCCTCCACTTT
- TRBJ2-6 TRBV5-1 - CASSLEAMGHSGANVLTF TGCGCCAGCAGCTTGGAGGCGATGGGGCACTCTGGGGCCAACGTCCTGACTTTC
- TRBJ1-5 TRBV6-6 - CASQGLPSNQPQHF TGTGCCAGCCAGGGTCTGCCTAGCAATCAGCCCCAGCATTTT
- TRBJ2-1 TRBV4-3 - CASSQETLDGWNEQFF TGCGCCAGCAGCCAAGAAACCCTAGATGGCTGGAATGAGCAGTTCTTC
- TRBJ1-2 TRBV11-2 TRBD1 CASSPRTGSGYGYTF TGTGCCAGCAGCCCACGGACAGGGTCTGGGTATGGCTACACCTTC
- TRBJ2-3 TRBV4-1 - CASSQIGGFHSGTDTQYF TGCGCCAGCAGCCAAATTGGGGGGTTCCACTCTGGCACAGATACGCAGTATTTT
- TRBJ2-5 TRBV25-1 TRBD1 CASSESPGQGKETQYF TGTGCCAGCAGTGAGTCCCCGGGACAGGGAAAAGAGACCCAGTACTTC
- TRBJ1-2 TRBV30 - CAWSVRSPTHYGYTF TGTGCCTGGAGTGTACGATCCCCCACTCACTATGGCTACACCTTC
- TRBJ2-3 TRBV25-1 TRBD1 CASRDRGIDTQYF TGTGCCAGCAGGGACAGGGGAATTGATACGCAGTATTTT
- TRBJ2-7 TRBV6-1 TRBD1 CASSEARDSLLEQYF TGTGCCAGCAGTGAAGCGAGGGACAGTCTACTCGAGCAGTACTTC
- TRBJ2-3 TRBV5-1 TRBD2 CASSLFGLAGVTDTQYF TGCGCCAGCAGCTTGTTCGGACTAGCGGGAGTCACAGATACGCAGTATTTT
once TRBJ2-7 TRBV4-2 TRBD1 CASSEAGRGRYEQYF TGTGCCAGCAGCGAAGCTGGCAGGGGGCGATACGAGCAGTACTTC
- TRBJ2-3 TRBV29-1 - CSVEELGGTLYF TGCAGCGTTGAAGAGTTGGGGGGTACTCTGTATTTT
- TRBJ1-6 TRBV27 - CASSLGPQGTNSPLHF TGTGCCAGCAGTTTAGGGCCCCAGGGGACTAATTCACCCCTCCACTTT
- TRBJ1-1 TRBV4-1 - CASSPRVQGVTEAFF TGCGCCAGCAGCCCAAGGGTACAGGGCGTCACTGAAGCTTTCTTT
- TRBJ1-2 TRBV5-4 TRBD1 CASSYPGQGNYGYTF TGTGCCAGCAGCTACCCGGGACAGGGGAACTATGGCTACACCTTC
few TRBJ2-7 TRBV28 - CASSLGDTSYEQYF TGTGCCAGCAGTTTAGGGGACACCTCCTACGAGCAGTACTTC
- TRBJ2-7 TRBV5-4 TRBD1 CASSSGQPSYEQYF TGTGCCAGCAGCTCGGGACAGCCGTCCTACGAGCAGTACTTC
- TRBJ1-2 TRBV4-1 - CASSQDIPGPNYGYTF TGCGCCAGCAGCCAAGATATACCAGGCCCTAACTATGGCTACACCTTC
- TRBJ1-6 TRBV28 TRBD1 CASSQDRAYNNSPLHF TGTGCCAGCAGTCAGGACAGGGCATATAACAATTCACCCCTCCACTTT
few TRBJ2-1 TRBV10-2 - CATLQADEQFF TGCGCCACCCTCCAGGCCGATGAGCAGTTCTTC